Following are 8 T cell receptor beta chains from one sample sequenced in a study of blood T cell repertoires in COVID-19 (TCRdb year 2020). Library preparation used the immunoSEQ multiplex PCR assay. Entries here come from immuneACCESS through TCRdb and include only in-frame sequences with V and J called. Some clones fail to appear in such tables; in the studies checked, an unresolved V gene covers under half of the shortfall, and the cause of the remainder is unknown. The sample data list around 150,000 clones, and 80% of these were observed just once. Less than 5.5% of the sample is in the top ten clones. Sequencing input: peripheral blood. These receptors all come from a woman in her 50s with acute or convalescent COVID-19.

The rearrangement joins TRBV6-1 to TRBJ2-7; TRBD1 matches at 8 bases. CDR3 length: 14 amino acids. Looked up from germline, CDR1 is MNHNS and CDR2 is SASEGT. J gave up 3 bases and V 3 bases, and 4 bases lay outside the gene matches. Here the CDR3 DNA reads TGTGCCAGCAGTGAGTTTGGGACAGGCTACGAGCAGTACTTC. Translated, it gives CASSEFGTGYEQYF.

The chain is built from TRBV30 and TRBJ1-6; possible D gene TRBD1, 6 bases. This CDR3 has 15 residues. Germline values: CDR1 GTSNPN, CDR2 SVGIG (reference sequence). Trimming took 0 bases from V and 6 from J, leaving 12 bases between them. In DNA form, the CDR3 reads TGTGCCTGGAGTGTAGAGACAGGCCGTAATTCACCCCTCCACTTT. Translating gives CAWSVETGRNSPLHF. The complete variable domain, with remaining parts taken from reference TRBV30 and TRBJ1-6, reads SQTIHQWPATLVQPVGSPLSLECTVEGTSNPNLYWYRQAAGRGLQLLFYSVGIGQISSEVPQNLSASRPQDRQFILSSKKLLLSDSGFYLCAWSVETGRNSPLHFGNGTRLTVT.

This clone was counted once. The rearrangement uses TRBV6-5 and TRBJ2-6; possible D gene TRBD2, 5 bases. Germline CDR1 and CDR2: MNHEY and SVGAGI. V lost 0 bases and J 2 bases, leaving 5 bases between the germline ends. The CDR3 is 15 amino acids. CDR3 sequence reads: CASSYSRAGANVLTF. DNA for the CDR3: TGTGCCAGCAGTTACTCGCGGGCTGGGGCCAACGTCCTGACTTTC.

This chain connects TRBV6-2 or TRBV6-3 to TRBJ2-4; D perhaps matches TRBD1 (5 bases). The CDR3 runs 15 residues. Per germline, CDR1 MNHEY and CDR2 SVGEGT. V dropped 0 bases and J dropped 1 base, with 7 bases sitting between them. CDR3 DNA sequence: TGTGCCAGCAGTTACTCGGCAGGGGCCAAAAACATTCAGTACTTC. This sequence encodes CASSYSAGAKNIQYF.

This sequence joins TRBV7-9 and TRBJ1-2; 8 nucleotides match TRBD1. Looked up from germline, CDR1 is SEHNR and CDR2 is FQNEAQ (reference sequence). The junction had 5 bases not matched to a gene; V was cut back by 1 base and J by 1 base. The CDR3 has 16 residues. CDR3 amino acids: CASSLVGTGVNYGYTF. In DNA form, the CDR3 reads TGTGCCAGCAGCTTAGTGGGGACAGGTGTTAACTATGGCTACACCTTC.

This clone was counted a single time. The V call is TRBV5-6, the J call TRBJ2-2; 11 positions agree with TRBD1. CDR1 SGHDT and CDR2 YYEEEE come from the germline V gene. CDR3 length equals 15 residues. V lost 7 bases to trimming and J lost 3 bases; unmatched junction nucleotides: 5. CDR3 coding DNA: TGTGCCAGCGGAGGGGACAGGGGGGACACCGGGGAGCTGTTTTTT. Protein sequence: CASGGDRGDTGELFF.

The chain joins TRBV2 to TRBJ1-6; no clear D. The CDR3 runs to 14 residues. Trimming removed 6 bases at V and 6 bases at J, with 12 bases between. In germline, CDR1 is SNHLY, CDR2 FYNNEI. The CDR3 DNA reads as TGTGCCAGCAGCGATGACAAGTTTAATTCACCCCTCCACTTT. This sequence encodes CASSDDKFNSPLHF.

This chain links TRBV4-1 with TRBJ1-1, with D possibly TRBD1 on 6 matching bases. The CDR3 covers 13 residues. Germline V gives CDR1 MGHRA, CDR2 YSYEKL. V was cut by 0 bases and J by 11 bases, with 13 bases left in between. The CDR3 here is CASSQDSSGAAFF. The CDR3 DNA is TGCGCCAGCAGCCAAGATAGTTCAGGGGCGGCTTTCTTT.